This passage covers 8 T cell receptor beta chains from one sample sequenced in a study of blood T cell repertoires in COVID-19. TCRdb keeps only in-frame clones here, not all; method: immunoSEQ multiplex PCR. The table includes some 61,000 clones, nearly 90% detected once. Sequencing was performed on peripheral blood. The receptor source for this set is a man between 60 and 75 years old with acute or convalescent COVID-19.

The gene calls are TRBV5-4 and TRBJ1-2; 8 bases align to TRBD1. Trimming removed 7 bases from V and 8 bases from J; junction bases left unmatched: 13. Germline V gene sequence: CDR1 SGHNT, CDR2 YYREEE (reference sequence). CDR3 length: 14 amino acids. The CDR3 region has the DNA TGTGCCAGCGGATTGGACAGGGCGCTGTACGGCTACACCTTC. Its translation is CASGLDRALYGYTF.

The rearrangement links TRBV14 to TRBJ1-2; no definite D call. The CDR3 has 13 residues. V lost 2 bases and J 4 bases, leaving 8 bases between the germline ends. Germline CDR1 SGHDN, CDR2 FVKESK. The DNA of the CDR3 is TGTGCCAGCAGCCAAATGGGAGTCTATGGCTACACCTTC. Amino acids: CASSQMGVYGYTF.

The V call is TRBV6-6, the J call TRBJ2-3; 10 bases are shared with TRBD2. CDR1 MNHNY and CDR2 SVGAGI come from the germline V gene (reference sequence). The trim removed 0 bases at V and 5 bases at J, leaving 5 bases unmatched. The CDR3 loop spans 16 amino acids. The CDR3 is CASSYSGTSVEDTQYF. The CDR3, as DNA: TGTGCCAGCAGTTACTCTGGGACTAGCGTCGAAGATACGCAGTATTTT.

The chain employs TRBV5-4 and TRBJ2-1; TRBD1 agrees at 10 bases. Germline-derived CDR1 and CDR2 are SGHNT and YYREEE (reference sequence). V shed 2 bases, J shed 4 bases, and the junction held 15 bases outside the gene matches. This CDR3 is 19 amino acids long. The CDR3 is CASSFDLGQGGTSYNEQFF. The CDR3 bases are TGTGCCAGCAGCTTCGACCTAGGACAGGGGGGAACCTCATACAATGAGCAGTTCTTC.

CDR3 bases: TGTGCCAGTAGTATAAGGGGACAGATCTTCACCGGGGAGCTGTTTTTT. Translating it yields CASSIRGQIFTGELFF. The genes are TRBV19 and TRBJ2-2; 7 positions match TRBD1. CDR1 is LNHDA, CDR2 SQIVND, per germline (reference sequence). With V trimmed by 2 bases and J by 4 bases, 7 bases remained unmatched. The CDR3 consists of 16 residues.

The genes are TRBV6-5 and TRBJ1-1, with D maybe TRBD1 (5 bases). V was shortened by 2 bases and J by 7 bases, with 11 bases between the two germline ends. The germline V gene has CDR1 MNHEY and CDR2 SVGAGI. The CDR3 is made up of 13 amino acids. Here the CDR3 reads CASSYGGFSEAFF. The CDR3 DNA follows: TGTGCCAGCAGTTACGGGGGGTTTAGTGAAGCTTTCTTT.

V usage is TRBV11-2 and J usage is TRBJ1-4, with D tentatively TRBD1 (5 bases). The germline V and J ends were trimmed by 0 bases and 8 bases, with 13 bases remaining between them. Germline CDR1 is SGHAT and CDR2 is FQNNGV. This CDR3 contains 15 residues. The CDR3 DNA follows: TGTGCCAGCAGCTTAGAAACCAGGGAAGGAGAAAAACTGTTTTTT. It is translated as CASSLETREGEKLFF.

The genes are TRBV30 and TRBJ2-1, with TRBD2 identical over 13 bases. Germline assignment: CDR1 GTSNPN and CDR2 SVGIG (reference sequence). Unmatched junction bases numbered 3, after V lost 1 base and J lost 6 bases. The CDR3 has 15 residues. The CDR3 is CAWSGLAGGGNEQFF. The DNA for the CDR3 is TGTGCCTGGAGTGGACTAGCGGGGGGAGGCAATGAGCAGTTCTTC. The full variable domain, with the rest looked up from reference TRBV30 and TRBJ2-1, is SQTIHQWPATLVQPVGSPLSLECTVEGTSNPNLYWYRQAAGRGLQLLFYSVGIGQISSEVPQNLSASRPQDRQFILSSKKLLLSDSGFYLCAWSGLAGGGNEQFFGPGTRLTVL.